This is a list of T cell receptor beta chains from one sample in a study of OX40 agonist ivuxolimab in advanced cancers. Clones were read by immunoSEQ multiplex PCR, and TCRdb kept only the in-frame ones, dropping some. The data hold about 61,000 clones, with approximately 90% observed a single time. The sample was CD4+ or CD8+ T cells sorted from blood, taken in a trial of the OX40 agonist ivuxolimab. The receptors originated from an adult with an advanced solid tumor such as melanoma, head and neck, liver or kidney cancer. CDR3s include the opening cysteine and the closing phenylalanine or tryptophan. D genes are given only for firm matches. Clone size is shown for a subset of rows, as once, few, many or a class of expanded clone.

size,length,D,V,J,DNA,CDR3
NA,14,NA,TRBV19,TRBJ2-5,TGTGCCAGTAGTCCGCACCGAGGGAGTGCGACCCAGTACTTC,CASSPHRGSATQYF
NA,15,NA,TRBV5-3,TRBJ1-1,TGTGCCAGAATCACAAGGGGGGAGGAGGACACTGAAGCTTTCTTT,CARITRGEEDTEAFF
NA,17,NA,TRBV4-1,TRBJ2-1,TGCGCCAGCAGCCAAGGGGAAAGATCCAGCTCCTACAATGAGCAGTTCTTC,CASSQGERSSSYNEQFF
NA,15,NA,TRBV18,TRBJ2-2,TGTGCCAGCTCAACATTGGACAGTTTGGCCGGGGAGCTGTTTTTT,CASSTLDSLAGELFF
NA,14,TRBD1,TRBV5-1,TRBJ2-5,TGCGCCAGCAGCCGGACAGGGTCTCTGGAGACCCAGTACTTC,CASSRTGSLETQYF
NA,16,NA,TRBV5-4,TRBJ1-2,TGTGCCAGCTCCCCCGCGGGACCGACGCTCAACTATGGCTACACCTTC,CASSPAGPTLNYGYTF
NA,17,NA,TRBV11-2,TRBJ1-2,TGTGCCAGCAGCTTAGACCGAAGGGCGGGGGCCCACTATGGCTACACCTTC,CASSLDRRAGAHYGYTF
NA,13,NA,TRBV6-5,TRBJ1-2,TGTGCCAGCAGGCACGGAGGGAGATATGGCTACACCTTC,CASRHGGRYGYTF
NA,14,NA,TRBV29-1,TRBJ1-3,TGCAGCGTTGAAGATGGCAGAACGGGAAACACCATATATTTT,CSVEDGRTGNTIYF
NA,17,TRBD2,TRBV18,TRBJ2-1,TGTGCCAGCTTAACCGGGACTAGCGGGGGAAACTACAATGAGCAGTTCTTC,CASLTGTSGGNYNEQFF
once,13,NA,TRBV6-5,TRBJ1-1,TGTGCCAGCAGTTCAGGGCAGGGGCTTGAAGCTTTCTTT,CASSSGQGLEAFF